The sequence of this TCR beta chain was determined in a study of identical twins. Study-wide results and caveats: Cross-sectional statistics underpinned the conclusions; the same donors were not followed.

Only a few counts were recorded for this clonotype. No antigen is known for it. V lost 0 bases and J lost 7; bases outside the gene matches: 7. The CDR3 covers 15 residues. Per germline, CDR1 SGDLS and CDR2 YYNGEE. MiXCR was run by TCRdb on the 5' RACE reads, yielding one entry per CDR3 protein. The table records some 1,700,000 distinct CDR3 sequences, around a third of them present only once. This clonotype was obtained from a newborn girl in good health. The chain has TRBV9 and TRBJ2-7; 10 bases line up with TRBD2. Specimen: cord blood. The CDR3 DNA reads TGTGCCAGCAGCGTAGCACTAGCGGGATTAAATGAGCAGTACTTC. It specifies CASSVALAGLNEQYF. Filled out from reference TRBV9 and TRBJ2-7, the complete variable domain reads DSGVTQTPKHLITATGQRVTLRCSPRSGDLSVYWYQQSLDQGLQFLIQYYNGEERAKGNILERFSAQQFPDLHSELNLSSLELGDSALYFCASSVALAGLNEQYFGPGTRLTVT.